Following are 29 T cell receptor beta chains from one sample sequenced in a study of control samples from healthy donors and cancer patients. The repertoire was sequenced with immunoSEQ multiplex PCR; TCRdb's copy has only in-frame clones and lacks some. The sample carries 150,000 or so clones, approximately 93% recorded once. Sequenced sample: blood. The receptors originated from a woman aged 35 to 49 in good health.

The chain combines TRBV7-9 with TRBJ1-3; D ambiguous. The CDR3 has 13 amino acids. CDR1 is SEHNR and CDR2 is FQNEAQ in the germline V gene (reference sequence). V lost 6 bases and J 0 bases, leaving 6 bases between the germline ends. The CDR3 protein is CASSRLSGNTIYF. The CDR3 bases are TGTGCCAGCAGTCGGCTCTCTGGAAACACCATATATTTT.

This chain connects TRBV27 to TRBJ1-2; no definite D call. Germline CDR1 and CDR2: MNHEY and SMNVEV (reference sequence). V lost 7 bases, J lost 0 bases, and 15 bases lay in between. There are 15 residues in the CDR3. The CDR3 loop is CASKEGVRPNYGYTF. CDR3 coding DNA: TGTGCCAGCAAGGAGGGAGTTAGACCTAACTATGGCTACACCTTC.

This chain connects TRBV4-1 to TRBJ2-1; 7 bases fit TRBD1. The germline V gene has CDR1 MGHRA and CDR2 YSYEKL. Unmatched junction bases numbered 6, after V lost 4 bases and J lost 3 bases. The length of the CDR3 is 15 residues. The DNA for the CDR3 is TGCGCCAGCAGCCGAGGGGGCACTAACTACAATGAGCAGTTCTTC. Protein product: CASSRGGTNYNEQFF.

The gene calls are TRBV5-4 and TRBJ2-2; TRBD2 agrees at 11 bases. Germline assignment: CDR1 SGHNT and CDR2 YYREEE (reference sequence). Trimming cost V 2 bases and J 6 bases; bases outside gene matches: 6. This CDR3 contains 16 residues. The DNA of the CDR3 is TGTGCCAGCAGCTTCACTAGCGGGAGAAGGGCCGGGGAGCTGTTTTTT. Its translation is CASSFTSGRRAGELFF.

This chain connects TRBV14 to TRBJ1-6, with D tentatively TRBD1 (5 bases). Germline V lookup: CDR1 SGHDN, CDR2 FVKESK. The germline V and J ends were trimmed by 0 bases and 4 bases, with 7 bases remaining between them. The CDR3 extends over 15 amino acids. Here the CDR3 DNA reads TGTGCCAGCAGCCAAGAGAGGGGATATAATTCACCCCTCCACTTT. It codes for CASSQERGYNSPLHF.

The rearrangement joins TRBV10-3 to TRBJ1-6, with unresolved D. CDR1 and CDR2 from the germline V gene are ENHRY and SYGVKD. The V end lost 4 bases, the J end lost 8 bases, and 12 bases lay between the germline ends. The CDR3 runs 14 residues. The CDR3 reads CAISGVGLDSPLHF. In DNA form, the CDR3 reads TGTGCCATCAGTGGGGTTGGGTTGGATTCACCCCTCCACTTT.

The V gene is TRBV25-1, the J gene TRBJ2-2; 11 bases align to TRBD1. CDR3 length: 17 residues. V was pared by 4 bases and J by 2 bases, with 6 bases of the junction left unmatched. Germline V lookup: CDR1 MGHDK, CDR2 SYGVNS. The CDR3 DNA reads as TGTGCCAGCAGTGTTCTCGGACAGGGGGCTAACACCGGGGAGCTGTTTTTT. Amino acid sequence: CASSVLGQGANTGELFF.

The rearrangement uses TRBV7-9 and TRBJ1-1; perhaps TRBD1 as D (6 bases). Germline values: CDR1 SEHNR, CDR2 FQNEAQ (reference sequence). V was pared by 5 bases and J by 3 bases, with 10 bases between. The length of the CDR3 is 13 residues. CDR3 bases: TGTGCCAGCAGCCCCGACAGGCACACTGAAGCTTTCTTT. Its protein product is CASSPDRHTEAFF. The variable domain in full, completed from reference TRBV7-9 and TRBJ1-1, reads DTGVSQNPRHKITKRGQNVTFRCDPISEHNRLYWYRQTLGQGPEFLTYFQNEAQLEKSRLLSDRFSAERPKGSFSTLEIQRTEQGDSAMYLCASSPDRHTEAFFGQGTRLTVV.

The chain has TRBV7-3 and TRBJ2-3; D call uncertain. The length of the CDR3 is 15 residues. From germline, CDR1 is SGHTA and CDR2 FQGTGA. The V end lost 0 bases, the J end lost 3 bases, and 10 bases lay between the germline ends. DNA of the CDR3: TGTGCCAGCAGCTTAACTTCCAGGCTGACAGATACGCAGTATTTT. Residues: CASSLTSRLTDTQYF.

The rearrangement uses TRBV3-1 (or the pseudogene TRBV3-2) and TRBJ1-1, with D hard to call. Germline assignment: CDR1 LGHDT and CDR2 YNNKEL (reference sequence). The CDR3 covers 14 residues. V dropped 4 bases and J dropped 0 bases, with 9 bases sitting between them. This CDR3 is CASSPAVMNTEAFF. The DNA of the CDR3 is TGTGCCAGCAGCCCCGCAGTCATGAACACTGAAGCTTTCTTT.

The V gene is TRBV19, the J gene TRBJ1-5, with D maybe TRBD1 (5 bases). V lost 4 bases and J 0 bases, leaving 7 bases between the germline ends. Germline loops: CDR1 LNHDA, CDR2 SQIVND (reference sequence). This CDR3 has 14 residues. This CDR3 is CASSTTVSNQPQHF. The CDR3 DNA reads as TGTGCCAGTAGTACGACAGTTAGCAATCAGCCCCAGCATTTT. Full variable domain (missing parts from reference TRBV19 and TRBJ1-5): DGGITQSPKYLFRKEGQNVTLSCEQNLNHDAMYWYRQDPGQGLRLIYYSQIVNDFQKGDIAEGYSVSREKKESFPLTVTSAQKNPTAFYLCASSTTVSNQPQHFGDGTRLSIL.

The genes are TRBV10-1 and TRBJ2-7; 7 bases align to TRBD2. Trimming removed 3 bases from V and 4 bases from J; junction bases left unmatched: 18. The CDR3 is 18 amino acids. Germline V gene sequence: CDR1 WNHNN, CDR2 SYGVQD (reference sequence). The DNA for the CDR3 is TGCGCCAGCAGTGAAGTTCCGGCGGGAGAAATGGGAAGGTACGAGCAGTACTTC. Translating gives CASSEVPAGEMGRYEQYF.

This clone was observed a single time. The V call is TRBV7-8, the J call TRBJ1-3, with 7 bases aligning to TRBD1. Per the germline V gene, CDR1 is SGHVS and CDR2 is FQNEAQ. J lost 1 base, V lost 4 bases, and 7 bases had no gene match. This CDR3 has 16 residues. The CDR3 sequence: CASSSPTGRSGNTIYF. CDR3 DNA: TGTGCCAGCAGCTCCCCGACAGGGAGATCTGGAAACACCATATATTTT.

This clone was seen a single time. This rearrangement joins TRBV10-1 to TRBJ2-3; D remains unclear. CDR3 length: 12 residues. Germline CDR1 and CDR2: WNHNN and SYGVQD (reference sequence). The V end lost 6 bases, the J end lost 3 bases, and 7 bases lay between the germline ends. In nucleotides, the CDR3 is TGCGCCAGCAGCCTTAATACAGATACGCAGTATTTT. Protein product: CASSLNTDTQYF.

V and J are TRBV7-2 and TRBJ1-1; D call uncertain. The CDR3 spans 13 residues. Germline V gene lookup returns CDR1 SGHTA and CDR2 FQGNSA. Between the trimmed V and J ends, which lost 3 bases and 1 base, there was a span of 6 bases. The CDR3 loop is CASSFRQNTEAFF. The CDR3 nucleotides are TGTGCCAGCAGCTTTCGACAGAACACTGAAGCTTTCTTT. Filled out from reference TRBV7-2 and TRBJ1-1, the complete variable domain reads GAGVSQSPSNKVTEKGKDVELRCDPISGHTALYWYRQSLGQGLEFLIYFQGNSAPDKSGLPSDRFSAERTGGSVSTLTIQRTQQEDSAVYLCASSFRQNTEAFFGQGTRLTVV.

The rearrangement joins TRBV7-2 to TRBJ1-5; D is uncertain. Between the trimmed V and J ends, which lost 0 bases and 0 bases, there was a span of 6 bases. CDR3 length: 15 residues. Germline assignment: CDR1 SGHTA and CDR2 FQGNSA. The CDR3 region is CASSLAPNSNQPQHF. The CDR3 DNA reads as TGTGCCAGCAGCTTAGCCCCTAATAGCAATCAGCCCCAGCATTTT.

The V call is TRBV7-9, the J call TRBJ1-2; D call uncertain. Deletions cut 3 bases from V and 8 bases from J, with 13 bases between. CDR1 is SEHNR and CDR2 is FQNEAQ in the germline V gene (reference sequence). The CDR3 runs to 13 residues. CDR3 sequence: CASSFISWGGYTF. In DNA form, the CDR3 reads TGTGCCAGCAGCTTCATCAGTTGGGGAGGCTACACCTTC.

The genes are TRBV18 and TRBJ1-1; 9 nucleotides line up with TRBD1. The CDR3 covers 14 residues. The V gene end was trimmed by 3 bases and the J gene end by 5 bases; junction bases not matched to a gene: 4. CDR1 and CDR2 from the germline V gene are KGHSH and LQKENI. The CDR3 bases are TGTGCCAGCTCACCCGGGACAGGGCGGACTGAAGCTTTCTTT. Protein product: CASSPGTGRTEAFF.

The rearrangement uses TRBV3-1 (or the pseudogene TRBV3-2) and TRBJ1-5; 7 nucleotides agree with TRBD1. V was clipped by 4 bases and J by 1 base; unmatched bases: 10. This CDR3 is 17 amino acids long. The germline V gene encodes CDR1 LGHDT and CDR2 YNNKEL (reference sequence). CDR3 amino acids: CASSPSDRVGSNQPQHF. CDR3 nucleotide sequence: TGTGCCAGCAGCCCTTCCGACAGGGTAGGGAGCAATCAGCCCCAGCATTTT.

The chain joins TRBV9 to TRBJ2-2; no clear D. Looked up from germline, CDR1 is SGDLS and CDR2 is YYNGEE. The CDR3 covers 15 residues. V was shortened by 0 bases and J by 0 bases, with 6 bases between the two germline ends. CDR3 loop: CASSVARPNTGELFF. In nucleotides, the CDR3 is TGTGCCAGCAGCGTAGCCCGGCCGAACACCGGGGAGCTGTTTTTT.

This clone is a singleton in its sample. The chain joins TRBV10-3 to TRBJ1-5, with unresolved D. The CDR3 extends over 15 amino acids. Germline loops: CDR1 ENHRY, CDR2 SYGVKD. V gave up 2 bases and J gave up 0 bases, with 8 bases separating them. Here the CDR3 reads CAISEGRYSNQPQHF. CDR3 coding DNA: TGTGCCATCAGTGAGGGGAGATATAGCAATCAGCCCCAGCATTTT.

The chain links TRBV6-4 to TRBJ1-1, with D hard to call. The CDR3 length is 14 residues. CDR1 is MRHNA, CDR2 SNTAGT, per germline. Deletions cut 3 bases from V and 3 bases from J, with 11 bases between. In DNA, the CDR3 is TGTGCCAGCAGTGAGGACGGGTCGTACACTGAAGCTTTCTTT. It encodes CASSEDGSYTEAFF.

This chain uses TRBV2 with TRBJ1-5; TRBD1 aligns across 8 bases. CDR1 is SNHLY, CDR2 FYNNEI, per germline. Losses at the gene ends were 5 bases for V and 1 base for J; bases not matched to a gene: 4. The CDR3 is made up of 15 amino acids. CDR3 region: CASSPTGVSNQPQHF. As DNA, the CDR3 is TGTGCCAGCAGTCCGACAGGGGTAAGCAATCAGCCCCAGCATTTT.

This chain links TRBV6-2 or TRBV6-3 with TRBJ1-5; D might be TRBD1 (5 bases). Trimming took 6 bases from V and 9 from J, leaving 15 bases between them. CDR1 and CDR2 (germline): MNHEY, SVGEGT. CDR3 length: 13 amino acids. The CDR3, as DNA: TGTGCCAGCAGCCAAGGGGAGGGTGGGCCCCAGCATTTT. Amino acids: CASSQGEGGPQHF.

The genes are TRBV19 and TRBJ1-6, with 10 bases matching TRBD1. Per germline, CDR1 LNHDA and CDR2 SQIVND (reference sequence). The CDR3 contains 16 residues. The J segment lost 5 bases and the V segment lost 6 bases, leaving 7 bases of the junction unmatched. The CDR3 sequence is CASSHRDRGNNSPLHF. The CDR3 DNA sequence: TGTGCCAGTAGCCACCGGGACAGGGGTAATAATTCACCCCTCCACTTT.

The CDR3 loop reads CASSQLPTGYTF. The CDR3 region has the DNA TGTGCCAGCAGCCAACTGCCCACTGGCTACACCTTC. The chain recombines TRBV14 with TRBJ1-2; D unresolved. The CDR3 runs 12 residues. Looked up from germline, CDR1 is SGHDN and CDR2 is FVKESK. Trimming stripped 2 bases from V and 7 bases from J, with 8 bases between.

V gene TRBV5-1 combines with J gene TRBJ1-2, with D maybe TRBD1 (6 bases). The CDR3 contains 14 residues. V lost 0 bases, J lost 4 bases, and 10 bases lay in between. Looked up from germline, CDR1 is SGHRS and CDR2 is YFSETQ. The CDR3 reads CASSLEAGAYGYTF. The CDR3 nucleotides are TGCGCCAGCAGCTTGGAGGCAGGGGCCTATGGCTACACCTTC.

V usage is TRBV9 and J usage is TRBJ2-2, with D unresolved. Germline loops: CDR1 SGDLS, CDR2 YYNGEE. The V gene lost 3 bases and the J gene lost 6 bases, with 6 bases spanning the gap. There are 12 residues in the CDR3. CDR3 amino acids: CASSEGSGELFF. The CDR3 nucleotides read TGTGCCAGCAGCGAAGGTTCCGGGGAGCTGTTTTTT.

This clone occurred once. The V and J genes are TRBV19 and TRBJ2-5; D is ambiguous. V lost 6 bases to trimming and J lost 4 bases, with 9 bases between them. In germline, CDR1 is LNHDA, CDR2 SQIVND (reference sequence). The CDR3 spans 12 residues. The CDR3, as DNA: TGTGCCAGTAGCCACGATAGAGAGACCCAGTACTTC. It is translated as CASSHDRETQYF.